These T cell receptor beta chains were read from a single sample in a study of cytomegalovirus exposure and HLA in healthy donors. TCRdb's table, derived via immunoSEQ multiplex PCR, lists solely in-frame clones and lacks some. The profile shows some 110,000 clones, approximately 89% of them singletons. Sequencing input: PBMCs. These receptors were obtained from a man in his late teens or twenties in good health and CMV-seronegative. Both conserved end residues are part of each CDR3. Each record gives: J gene, D gene, clone size, V gene, CDR3 DNA, CDR3 protein. The D gene is left open where the match is weak. Clone sizes are given selectively: once, few, many, or a class where the clone is expanded.

j_gene: TRBJ2-2
d_gene: TRBD1
abundance: .
v_gene: TRBV6-6
CDR3nt: TGTGCCAGCAGTTACAGAAAGGGACAGGGGCCCGGGGAGCTGTTTTTT
CDR3aa: CASSYRKGQGPGELFF

j_gene: TRBJ2-1
d_gene: .
abundance: .
v_gene: TRBV27
CDR3nt: TGTGCCAGCAGTTTATCGAGAGTAATCTACAATGAGCAGTTCTTC
CDR3aa: CASSLSRVIYNEQFF

j_gene: TRBJ2-1
d_gene: TRBD2
abundance: .
v_gene: TRBV27
CDR3nt: TGTGCCAGCAGTGAACTAGCGGGAGTTAGTGATGAGCAGTTCTTC
CDR3aa: CASSELAGVSDEQFF

j_gene: TRBJ1-4
d_gene: .
abundance: .
v_gene: TRBV30
CDR3nt: TGTGCCTGGAGTGGCCCCGGGACATCGGGACAAAAACTGTTTTTT
CDR3aa: CAWSGPGTSGQKLFF

j_gene: TRBJ1-1
d_gene: .
abundance: .
v_gene: TRBV6-5
CDR3nt: TGTGCCAGCAGCGGACAGCCGAACACTGAAGCTTTCTTT
CDR3aa: CASSGQPNTEAFF

j_gene: TRBJ1-6
d_gene: .
abundance: .
v_gene: TRBV30
CDR3nt: TGTGCCTGGGTTGTGGGGGGACGGGATTCACCCCTCCACTTT
CDR3aa: CAWVVGGRDSPLHF

j_gene: TRBJ2-1
d_gene: TRBD1
abundance: .
v_gene: TRBV7-9
CDR3nt: TGTGCCAGCAGCCGACGACAGGGGGTTTCTATCTGGGCCTACAATGAGCAGTTCTTC
CDR3aa: CASSRRQGVSIWAYNEQFF

j_gene: TRBJ2-7
d_gene: TRBD1
abundance: .
v_gene: TRBV6-4
CDR3nt: TGTCCTCAGACAGGGGCATCCTACGAGCAGTACTTC
CDR3aa: CPQTGASYEQYF

j_gene: TRBJ1-4
d_gene: .
abundance: .
v_gene: TRBV6-1
CDR3nt: TGTGCCAGCTCCCCCGAGGGCACGCTTCTGTTTTTT
CDR3aa: CASSPEGTLLFF

j_gene: TRBJ1-3
d_gene: TRBD1
abundance: .
v_gene: TRBV6-5
CDR3nt: TGTGCCAGCAGTTACGGGACAGTGCCTGGAAACACCATATATTTT
CDR3aa: CASSYGTVPGNTIYF

j_gene: TRBJ1-1
d_gene: .
abundance: .
v_gene: TRBV2
CDR3nt: TGTGCCAGCAGTGTGGGCCTGGAAGCTTTCTTT
CDR3aa: CASSVGLEAFF

j_gene: TRBJ1-1
d_gene: .
abundance: .
v_gene: TRBV27
CDR3nt: TGTGCCAGCAGCGAAACCGGGGGTACTGAAGCTTTCTTT
CDR3aa: CASSETGGTEAFF

j_gene: TRBJ2-7
d_gene: TRBD2
abundance: .
v_gene: TRBV2
CDR3nt: TGTGCCAGCAGTGAACTGACTAGCGGGAAGGACGAGCAGTACTTC
CDR3aa: CASSELTSGKDEQYF

j_gene: TRBJ1-5
d_gene: .
abundance: once
v_gene: TRBV28
CDR3nt: TGTGCCAGCAGGTTTAGTATTCAGCCCCAGCATTTT
CDR3aa: CASRFSIQPQHF

j_gene: TRBJ1-1
d_gene: .
abundance: .
v_gene: TRBV29-1
CDR3nt: TGCAGCGTTGAAATTTCTCGGCGGGGTTACACTGAAGCTTTCTTT
CDR3aa: CSVEISRRGYTEAFF

j_gene: TRBJ2-3
d_gene: TRBD2
abundance: .
v_gene: TRBV28
CDR3nt: TGTGCCAGCAGTTTAAGCGGGAGCAACACAGATACGCAGTATTTT
CDR3aa: CASSLSGSNTDTQYF

j_gene: TRBJ2-7
d_gene: .
abundance: .
v_gene: TRBV6-5
CDR3nt: TGTGCCAGCAGTTACCTTTACGAGCAGTACTTC
CDR3aa: CASSYLYEQYF

j_gene: TRBJ2-7
d_gene: .
abundance: .
v_gene: TRBV6-5
CDR3nt: TGTGCCAGCAGTTCTGTCCGCTCCTACGAGCAGTACTTC
CDR3aa: CASSSVRSYEQYF

j_gene: TRBJ2-2
d_gene: .
abundance: few
v_gene: TRBV12-5
CDR3nt: TGTGCTAGTGGTAGCCCAGGGGACGGGGAGCTGTTTTTT
CDR3aa: CASGSPGDGELFF

j_gene: TRBJ2-5
d_gene: .
abundance: .
v_gene: TRBV18
CDR3nt: TGTGCCAGCTCAACACGGACAGATCAAGAGACCCAGTACTTC
CDR3aa: CASSTRTDQETQYF

j_gene: TRBJ2-7
d_gene: TRBD1
abundance: .
v_gene: TRBV7-2
CDR3nt: TGTGCCAGCAGGCAAGACCCGGGACAGGAATACGAGCAGTACTTC
CDR3aa: CASRQDPGQEYEQYF

j_gene: TRBJ1-5
d_gene: .
abundance: .
v_gene: TRBV28
CDR3nt: TGTGCCAGCACCACAGGGATCAGCAATCAGCCCCAGCATTTT
CDR3aa: CASTTGISNQPQHF

j_gene: TRBJ2-5
d_gene: .
abundance: .
v_gene: TRBV5-1
CDR3nt: TGCGCCAGCAGGGAGTGGACAGACTTTCAGGAGACCCAGTACTTC
CDR3aa: CASREWTDFQETQYF

j_gene: TRBJ1-2
d_gene: .
abundance: .
v_gene: TRBV19
CDR3nt: TGTGCCAGTAGTAATTCGGACAGTTCTAACTATGGCTACACCTTC
CDR3aa: CASSNSDSSNYGYTF

j_gene: TRBJ1-1
d_gene: .
abundance: .
v_gene: TRBV28
CDR3nt: TGTGCCAGCACCGACCCGGGGAACACTGAAGCTTTCTTT
CDR3aa: CASTDPGNTEAFF

j_gene: TRBJ2-2
d_gene: .
abundance: once
v_gene: TRBV27
CDR3nt: TGTGCCAGCAGTGTCGATTTAGACACCGGGGAGCTGTTTTTT
CDR3aa: CASSVDLDTGELFF

j_gene: TRBJ1-3
d_gene: TRBD1
abundance: .
v_gene: TRBV7-2
CDR3nt: TGTGCCAGCAGCCTAAACCCGGGACAGGGTCCTGGAAACACCATATATTTT
CDR3aa: CASSLNPGQGPGNTIYF

j_gene: TRBJ2-7
d_gene: .
abundance: .
v_gene: TRBV11-3
CDR3nt: TGTGCCAGCAGCCTCCTGCGAACAGCCACCTACGAGCAGTACTTC
CDR3aa: CASSLLRTATYEQYF

j_gene: TRBJ1-5
d_gene: .
abundance: few
v_gene: TRBV6-5
CDR3nt: TGTGCCAGCAGTTGGGGCCAGTATTATCAGCCCCAGCATTTT
CDR3aa: CASSWGQYYQPQHF

j_gene: TRBJ2-2
d_gene: .
abundance: .
v_gene: TRBV19
CDR3nt: TGTGCCAGCTCGTCCGGGGAGCTGTTTTTT
CDR3aa: CASSSGELFF

j_gene: TRBJ2-3
d_gene: .
abundance: .
v_gene: TRBV29-1
CDR3nt: TGCAGCGTTGGGGGGGTCCCCACAGATACGCAGTATTTT
CDR3aa: CSVGGVPTDTQYF

j_gene: TRBJ1-1
d_gene: .
abundance: .
v_gene: TRBV28
CDR3nt: TGTGCCAGCAGTTTACCAGGGAACACTGAAGCTTTCTTT
CDR3aa: CASSLPGNTEAFF

j_gene: TRBJ1-3
d_gene: .
abundance: .
v_gene: TRBV30
CDR3nt: TGTGCCTGGGGGGGGTTCACCTCTGGAAACACCATATATTTT
CDR3aa: CAWGGFTSGNTIYF

j_gene: TRBJ1-1
d_gene: .
abundance: .
v_gene: TRBV6-5
CDR3nt: TGTGCCAGCAGTTACTCGGGCCGGGGGACTGAAGCTTTCTTT
CDR3aa: CASSYSGRGTEAFF

j_gene: TRBJ1-5
d_gene: .
abundance: once
v_gene: TRBV30
CDR3nt: TGTGCCTGGAGTTCGGTGCAGGGCCATCAGCCCCAGCATTTT
CDR3aa: CAWSSVQGHQPQHF

j_gene: TRBJ2-1
d_gene: .
abundance: .
v_gene: TRBV5-1
CDR3nt: TGCGCCAGCAGCTCCCACGACAGGAGCTCCTACAATGAGCAGTTCTTC
CDR3aa: CASSSHDRSSYNEQFF

j_gene: TRBJ1-5
d_gene: .
abundance: .
v_gene: TRBV6-1
CDR3nt: TGTGCCAGCAGCCTGGAGGGTGGTCAGCCCCAGCATTTT
CDR3aa: CASSLEGGQPQHF

j_gene: TRBJ1-2
d_gene: TRBD1
abundance: .
v_gene: TRBV11-3
CDR3nt: TGTGCCAGCAGCATGATTCTCCGGGACAGGGGCCACACCTTC
CDR3aa: CASSMILRDRGHTF

j_gene: TRBJ2-1
d_gene: .
abundance: .
v_gene: TRBV2
CDR3nt: TGTGCCAGCAAACACGATTACAATGAGCAGTTCTTC
CDR3aa: CASKHDYNEQFF

j_gene: TRBJ2-7
d_gene: .
abundance: .
v_gene: TRBV27
CDR3nt: TGTGCCAGCAGTCCCAACTCCTACGAGCAGTACTTC
CDR3aa: CASSPNSYEQYF

j_gene: TRBJ2-6
d_gene: .
abundance: .
v_gene: TRBV11-2
CDR3nt: TGTGCCAGCAGCCGGGGGAGAGACAGGGCGTTATCTGGGGCCAACGTCCTGACTTTC
CDR3aa: CASSRGRDRALSGANVLTF

j_gene: TRBJ2-7
d_gene: .
abundance: .
v_gene: TRBV28
CDR3nt: TGTGCCAGCAGTGTTACAGTTATCTCCTACGAGCAGTACTTC
CDR3aa: CASSVTVISYEQYF

j_gene: TRBJ1-1
d_gene: .
abundance: .
v_gene: TRBV28
CDR3nt: TGTGCCAGCAGTTTTATCCGGACTGACACTGAAGCTTTCTTT
CDR3aa: CASSFIRTDTEAFF

j_gene: TRBJ1-2
d_gene: TRBD1
abundance: .
v_gene: TRBV27
CDR3nt: TGTGCCAGCAGTTTTTCCGGACAGGGGTATGGCTACACCTTC
CDR3aa: CASSFSGQGYGYTF

j_gene: TRBJ1-5
d_gene: TRBD1
abundance: .
v_gene: TRBV2
CDR3nt: TGTGCCAGCAGCACCCTGACAGGGGGGAATCAGCCCCAGCATTTT
CDR3aa: CASSTLTGGNQPQHF

j_gene: TRBJ1-1
d_gene: .
abundance: .
v_gene: TRBV29-1
CDR3nt: TGCAGCGTTTCACAGGTCATGAACACTGAAGCTTTCTTT
CDR3aa: CSVSQVMNTEAFF

j_gene: TRBJ2-1
d_gene: .
abundance: .
v_gene: TRBV5-4
CDR3nt: TGTGCCAGCAGCTTGGCAGGGGCCAACTACAATGAGCAGTTCTTC
CDR3aa: CASSLAGANYNEQFF

j_gene: TRBJ1-1
d_gene: TRBD1
abundance: .
v_gene: TRBV5-1
CDR3nt: TGCGCCAGCAGCTTGTCTTCTGGACAGGCTGAAGCTTTCTTT
CDR3aa: CASSLSSGQAEAFF

j_gene: TRBJ1-6
d_gene: TRBD1
abundance: .
v_gene: TRBV11-2
CDR3nt: TGTGCCAGCAGCCCACTCCTGCAGGGGGCAAATTCACCCCTCCACTTT
CDR3aa: CASSPLLQGANSPLHF

j_gene: TRBJ1-3
d_gene: .
abundance: .
v_gene: TRBV4-3
CDR3nt: TGCGCCAGCAGCCCAGACAGTTACGTCCCCTCTGGAAACACCATATATTTT
CDR3aa: CASSPDSYVPSGNTIYF

j_gene: TRBJ1-4
d_gene: .
abundance: .
v_gene: TRBV5-1
CDR3nt: TGCGCCAGCAGCTTGGACAGGGTACATGAAAAACTGTTTTTT
CDR3aa: CASSLDRVHEKLFF

j_gene: TRBJ2-7
d_gene: TRBD2
abundance: .
v_gene: TRBV6-5
CDR3nt: TGTGCCAGCAGGGGGACTAGCGGGAGGTCCCACGAGCAGTACTTC
CDR3aa: CASRGTSGRSHEQYF

j_gene: TRBJ2-7
d_gene: .
abundance: .
v_gene: TRBV6-4
CDR3nt: TGTGCCAGCAGTGACGACAGATGCCCGGGCGCCGGCTACGAGCAGTACTTC
CDR3aa: CASSDDRCPGAGYEQYF

j_gene: TRBJ2-5
d_gene: TRBD1
abundance: .
v_gene: TRBV5-6
CDR3nt: TGTGCCAGCAGCTCTACAGGGGGCGCGGTCCAAGAGACCCAGTACTTC
CDR3aa: CASSSTGGAVQETQYF

j_gene: TRBJ2-3
d_gene: .
abundance: .
v_gene: TRBV30
CDR3nt: TGTGCCTGGTCATACACTATTCGGAGCACAAGCACAGATACGCAGTATTTT
CDR3aa: CAWSYTIRSTSTDTQYF

j_gene: TRBJ1-1
d_gene: TRBD1
abundance: few
v_gene: TRBV20-1
CDR3nt: TGCAGGTACAGGGGGGACACTGAAGCTTTCTTT
CDR3aa: CRYRGDTEAFF